This T cell receptor beta chain is from a study of immune evolution from preneoplasia to lung adenocarcinoma. Notes on the study in general: From normal lung to invasive adenocarcinoma, top clone frequencies appeared to decrease. Normal lung had highest clonality; later lesions appeared denser, more diverse.

In regard to this clone: Its antigen is undetermined.

The CDR3 runs 17 residues. V lost 1 base to trimming and J lost 3 bases, with 19 bases between them. Germline CDR1 SGHTA, CDR2 FQGNSA. The method was immunoSEQ multiplex PCR; TCRdb's version includes in-frame clones alone and lacks a portion of them. The profile shows 3,600 or so clones, around 80% of them singletons. The gene calls are TRBV7-2 and TRBJ2-7, with D maybe TRBD1 (6 bases). This clonotype was sampled from a person aged 65 to 85 with lung adenocarcinoma. The sequenced sample was FFPE adjacent normal lung tissue. The CDR3 sequence: CASSLGRPGTPNYEQYF. CDR3 in DNA: TGTGCCAGCAGCTTAGGGAGGCCGGGGACACCGAACTACGAGCAGTACTTC.